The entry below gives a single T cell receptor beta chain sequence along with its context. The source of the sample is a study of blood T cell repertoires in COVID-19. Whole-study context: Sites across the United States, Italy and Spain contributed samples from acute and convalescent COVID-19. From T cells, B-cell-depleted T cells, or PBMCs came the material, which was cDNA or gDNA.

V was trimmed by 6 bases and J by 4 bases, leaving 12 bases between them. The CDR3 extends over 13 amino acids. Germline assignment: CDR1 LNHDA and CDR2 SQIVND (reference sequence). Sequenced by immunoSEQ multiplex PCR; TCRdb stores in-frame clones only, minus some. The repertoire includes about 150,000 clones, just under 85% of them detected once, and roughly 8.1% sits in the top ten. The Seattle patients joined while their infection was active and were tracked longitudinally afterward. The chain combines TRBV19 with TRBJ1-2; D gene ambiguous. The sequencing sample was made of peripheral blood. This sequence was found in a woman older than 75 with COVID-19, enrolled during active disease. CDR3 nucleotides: TGTGCCAGTAGCCCCCCCGGGATCTATGGCTACACCTTC. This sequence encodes CASSPPGIYGYTF.